The present T cell receptor (beta chain) was sequenced within a study of T cell changes during pregnancy in multiple sclerosis. V lost 4 bases, J lost 1 base, and 5 bases stayed unmatched. The germline gives CDR1 MNHNS, CDR2 SASEGT. This CDR3 is built from 15 residues. Generated by immunoSEQ multiplex PCR, the TCRdb table keeps only in-frame clones and is missing some. The sample shows fewer than 85,000 clones, about 90% of them seen only once. This receptor was identified in a female donor in good health, enrolled as a control in a pregnancy study. The rearrangement links TRBV6-1 to TRBJ1-1, with 8 bases identical to TRBD1. This specimen consisted of peripheral blood, obtained in the first trimester of pregnancy. As DNA, the CDR3 is TGTGCCAGCAGTGTTACCGGGACAGGGAACACTGAAGCTTTCTTT. Amino acids: CASSVTGTGNTEAFF.